One and the same sample provided the 29 T cell receptor beta chains below, sequenced in a study of T cell changes during pregnancy in multiple sclerosis. Assay: immunoSEQ multiplex PCR; the TCRdb copy retains only in-frame clones and omits some. The top ten clones hold roughly 1.9% of a sample with around 69,000 clones, 85% to 95% of them seen once. The sequencing used peripheral blood, collected in the third trimester of pregnancy. These receptors were collected from a female donor in good health, enrolled as a control in a pregnancy study.

V usage is TRBV6-5 and J usage is TRBJ1-1, with D tentatively TRBD1 (5 bases). The length of the CDR3 is 14 residues. Germline V gene sequence: CDR1 MNHEY, CDR2 SVGAGI. The V and J ends lost 0 bases and 2 bases respectively, with 7 bases between them. The CDR3 reads CASSYSRGNTEAFF. The CDR3 nucleotides are TGTGCCAGCAGTTACTCGCGGGGCAACACTGAAGCTTTCTTT.

V is TRBV27 and J is TRBJ2-1; D ambiguous. Germline V lookup: CDR1 MNHEY, CDR2 SMNVEV (reference sequence). CDR3 length: 13 amino acids. V shed 7 bases and J shed 7 bases, with 14 bases lying between them. In nucleotides, the CDR3 is TGTGCCAGCACGCGGTGGGTCGGGAATGAGCAGTTCTTC. Its protein product is CASTRWVGNEQFF.

The chain couples TRBV14 to TRBJ2-1, with 8 positions matching TRBD2. This CDR3 comprises 14 residues. Germline values: CDR1 SGHDN, CDR2 FVKESK. The ends lost 7 bases at V and 3 bases at J; junction bases unmatched: 5. The chain's CDR3 is CASTRGLGYNEQFF. The CDR3 bases are TGTGCCAGCACCAGGGGACTAGGCTACAATGAGCAGTTCTTC.

The rearrangement uses TRBV10-3 and TRBJ2-2; D is uncertain. CDR3 length: 13 residues. V was clipped by 3 bases and J by 4 bases, with 6 bases between them. Germline V gives CDR1 ENHRY, CDR2 SYGVKD. Here the CDR3 reads CAISDTGTGELFF. CDR3 nucleotides: TGTGCCATCAGTGATACGGGCACCGGGGAGCTGTTTTTT.

The chain combines TRBV19 with TRBJ1-1; D not certain. The germline gives CDR1 LNHDA, CDR2 SQIVND (reference sequence). The CDR3 has 14 amino acids. Trimming stripped 5 bases from V and 1 base from J, with 11 bases between. The CDR3 nucleotides read TGTGCCAGTAGTCTTCAGTGGCAGAACACTGAAGCTTTCTTT. Encoded protein: CASSLQWQNTEAFF.

J is TRBJ1-4 and V is TRBV4-1; a weak D match, TRBD1 (6 bases). This CDR3 has 18 amino acids. CDR1 is MGHRA and CDR2 is YSYEKL in the germline V gene. V lost 0 bases to trimming and J lost 8 bases, with 22 bases between them. The DNA of the CDR3 is TGCGCCAGCAGCCAAGATCCCCTCCCGGGAGGGGGGGGAGAAAAACTGTTTTTT. Residues: CASSQDPLPGGGGEKLFF.

The gene calls are TRBV9 and TRBJ2-1; D may be TRBD2 (6 bases). This CDR3 is 16 amino acids long. Germline V gene lookup returns CDR1 SGDLS and CDR2 YYNGEE. Deletions cut 3 bases from V and 8 bases from J, with 21 bases between. In nucleotides, the CDR3 is TGTGCCAGCAGCGAACGGGACTCCCCCCGTGGGGATGAGCAGTTCTTC. This gives the protein CASSERDSPRGDEQFF.

The genes are TRBV7-2 and TRBJ1-4; the D is unclear. CDR3 size: 15 residues. V was clipped by 2 bases and J by 0 bases, with 7 bases between them. Germline CDR1 is SGHTA and CDR2 is FQGNSA. The CDR3 nucleotides are TGTGCCAGCAGCTTATCCCGAGCAACTAATGAAAAACTGTTTTTT. Translating it yields CASSLSRATNEKLFF.

V is TRBV7-9 and J is TRBJ2-7, with 9 positions matching TRBD1. The ends lost 8 bases at V and 8 bases at J; junction bases unmatched: 10. Per germline, CDR1 SEHNR and CDR2 FQNEAQ (reference sequence). The CDR3 loop spans 13 amino acids. The CDR3 region is CASCRDRVSQQYF. The CDR3 DNA reads as TGTGCCAGCTGCCGGGACAGGGTTTCACAGCAGTACTTC.

This clone showed up just a few times. The chain couples TRBV6-7 to TRBJ1-5, with 8 nucleotides matching TRBD1. TRBV6-7 falls under the ORF class, with uncertain function. The CDR3 has 14 amino acids. Trimming cost V 4 bases and J 6 bases; bases outside gene matches: 5. The CDR3 here is CASSWTGLSQPQHF. The CDR3 bases are TGTGCCAGCAGTTGGACAGGGTTAAGTCAGCCCCAGCATTTT.

V and J are TRBV7-2 and TRBJ1-2; 9 nucleotides line up with TRBD1. The CDR3 sequence is 14 residues long. Germline V lookup: CDR1 SGHTA, CDR2 FQGNSA. The junction had 6 bases not matched to a gene; V was cut back by 3 bases and J by 7 bases. CDR3 sequence reads: CASSLGQGEGGYTF. In nucleotides, the CDR3 is TGTGCCAGCAGCTTGGGACAGGGAGAGGGTGGCTACACCTTC.

This sequence joins TRBV7-9 and TRBJ2-7, with 8 positions matching TRBD2. Germline lookup yields CDR1 SEHNR and CDR2 FQNEAQ (reference sequence). This CDR3 spans 13 amino acids. V shed 8 bases, J shed 5 bases, and the junction held 8 bases outside the gene matches. In DNA, the CDR3 is TGTGCCAGCGCCGGGACTAGTTCCCACGAGCAGTACTTC. It codes for CASAGTSSHEQYF. Full variable domain (remainder filled in from reference TRBV7-9 and TRBJ2-7): DTGVSQNPRHKITKRGQNVTFRCDPISEHNRLYWYRQTLGQGPEFLTYFQNEAQLEKSRLLSDRFSAERPKGSFSTLEIQRTEQGDSAMYLCASAGTSSHEQYFGPGTRLTVT.

The chain joins TRBV5-1 to TRBJ1-1; 9 bases are shared with TRBD1. Losses at the gene ends were 4 bases for V and 4 bases for J; bases not matched to a gene: 5. Germline V gives CDR1 SGHRS, CDR2 YFSETQ. The CDR3 totals 14 residues. The CDR3 loop is CASSLTGGVTEAFF. The CDR3, as DNA: TGCGCCAGCAGCCTCACAGGGGGCGTCACTGAAGCTTTCTTT.

This chain connects TRBV5-1 to TRBJ1-2; tentatively, D is TRBD1 (6 bases). The CDR3 is 16 residues long. V was cut by 4 bases and J by 4 bases, with 20 bases left in between. Germline V gene sequence: CDR1 SGHRS, CDR2 YFSETQ. The CDR3 protein is CASSPRPGGDGYGYTF. Here the CDR3 DNA reads TGCGCCAGCAGCCCACGGCCTGGGGGCGATGGCTATGGCTACACCTTC.

The rearrangement links TRBV11-1 to TRBJ1-1; 8 nucleotides line up with TRBD1. This CDR3 comprises 15 residues. The V segment lost 5 bases and the J segment 1 base; nucleotides outside the gene matches: 6. Germline V gene data show CDR1 as SGHAT and CDR2 as FQDESV (reference sequence). The CDR3 reads CASSNTGQGNTEAFF. The CDR3 coding sequence is TGTGCCAGCAGCAATACAGGACAGGGGAACACTGAAGCTTTCTTT.

The chain joins TRBV18 to TRBJ1-2; the match to TRBD1 covers 8 bases. V lost 3 bases and J lost 2; bases outside the gene matches: 2. The CDR3 sequence is 14 residues long. The germline CDR1 and CDR2 sequences are KGHSH and LQKENI. CDR3 loop: CASSPGQENYGYTF. CDR3 DNA sequence: TGTGCCAGCTCACCGGGACAGGAGAACTATGGCTACACCTTC.

The V gene is TRBV7-9, the J gene TRBJ2-2; 9 nucleotides match TRBD1. There are 17 residues in the CDR3. The germline gives CDR1 SEHNR, CDR2 FQNEAQ (reference sequence). V shed 5 bases, J shed 3 bases, and the junction held 10 bases outside the gene matches. CDR3 region: CASSRTGQGKYTGELFF. The CDR3 DNA sequence: TGTGCCAGCAGCCGCACGGGACAGGGCAAATACACCGGGGAGCTGTTTTTT.

Turning to this clone: The junction differs from germline at one of its ends, possibly a read error. This chain connects TRBV4-1 to TRBJ2-3, with D possibly matching TRBD1 (5 bases). CDR1 is MGHRA, CDR2 YSYEKL, per germline. This CDR3 region has 15 residues. CDR3 in DNA: TGCGCCAGCAGCTACCAGGGTAGTAGCACAAATACGCAGTATTTT. Its protein is CASSYQGSSTNTQYF.

V gene TRBV10-1 combines with J gene TRBJ2-3, with D perhaps matching TRBD1 (5 bases). V was shortened by 11 bases and J by 0 bases, with 18 bases between the two germline ends. Germline CDR1 WNHNN, CDR2 SYGVQD (reference sequence). The CDR3 is 15 amino acids. In DNA form, the CDR3 reads TGCGCCGCCGAGGTGAGTACAGGTAGCACAGATACGCAGTATTTT. Its protein is CAAEVSTGSTDTQYF.

This chain links TRBV9 with TRBJ2-1; D is uncertain. Trimming removed 4 bases at V and 3 bases at J, with 14 bases between. Germline CDR1 reads SGDLS; CDR2 reads YYNGEE. The CDR3 consists of 15 residues. The CDR3 DNA follows: TGTGCCAGCAGCCTGCTAGGAACTGACTACAATGAGCAGTTCTTC. Translation: CASSLLGTDYNEQFF.

The genes are TRBV7-2 and TRBJ1-6; D not resolved. The V end lost 5 bases, the J end lost 9 bases, and 23 bases lay between the germline ends. The CDR3 covers 17 residues. Germline values: CDR1 SGHTA, CDR2 FQGNSA. CDR3: CASSPSSGREFFSPLHF. Here the CDR3 DNA reads TGTGCCAGCAGCCCCTCATCCGGTCGTGAGTTTTTTTCACCCCTCCACTTT.

The J gene is TRBJ1-5, the V gene TRBV7-9; D is uncertain. The CDR3 is made up of 13 amino acids. The V gene's germline CDR1 is SEHNR and CDR2 FQNEAQ (reference sequence). Trimming cost V 0 bases and J 4 bases, with 4 bases left between them. This CDR3 is CASSLALNQPQHF. The CDR3 coding sequence is TGTGCCAGCAGCTTAGCCCTTAATCAGCCCCAGCATTTT.

The chain combines TRBV6-5 with TRBJ1-5; 9 nucleotides align to TRBD1. Trimming took 7 bases from V and 6 from J; bases not matched to a gene: 10. CDR1 and CDR2 (germline): MNHEY, SVGAGI. The CDR3 runs to 15 residues. The CDR3 sequence: CASNPPDRGIQPQHF. The CDR3 DNA reads as TGTGCCAGCAACCCCCCGGACAGGGGTATTCAGCCCCAGCATTTT.

The chain joins TRBV7-2 to TRBJ2-7; no clear D. The V gene lost 5 bases and the J gene lost 1 base, with 9 bases spanning the gap. The CDR3 totals 13 residues. CDR1 SGHTA and CDR2 FQGNSA come from the germline V gene. CDR3 sequence: CASSKEASYEQYF. The CDR3 nucleotides are TGTGCCAGCAGCAAAGAGGCGTCCTACGAGCAGTACTTC.

J is TRBJ2-1 and V is TRBV12-2; no check of the table's D call, TRBD2, against the DNA was made. TRBV12-2 is termed a pseudogene. This CDR3 is built from 13 residues. The CDR3 DNA reads as TGTGCAACTACGTTGGAGGGAAACAATGAGCAGTTCTTC. Protein: CATTLEGNNEQFF.

This clone was seen only once. V and J are TRBV4-3 and TRBJ2-3, with 13 bases lining up with TRBD2. The CDR3 length is 17 residues. J was trimmed by 6 bases and V by 4 bases; bases with no gene match: 10. The V gene's germline CDR1 is LGHNA and CDR2 YSLEER. This chain's CDR3 is CASSRARTSGSLDTQYF. CDR3 bases: TGCGCCAGCAGCCGAGCTAGGACTAGCGGGAGCTTGGATACGCAGTATTTT.

V usage is TRBV9 and J usage is TRBJ1-2; no reliable D call. The CDR3 is 15 amino acids. Trimming took 4 bases from V and 8 from J, leaving 21 bases between them. The germline V gene encodes CDR1 SGDLS and CDR2 YYNGEE. This CDR3 is CASSPNEGPGYGYTF. CDR3 nucleotide sequence: TGTGCCAGCAGCCCGAACGAGGGCCCTGGGTACGGCTACACCTTC.

The gene calls are TRBV5-6 and TRBJ2-7; 9 bases align to TRBD1. V shed 0 bases and J 5 bases; nucleotides not matched to a gene: 9. The length of the CDR3 is 16 residues. The germline V gene has CDR1 SGHDT and CDR2 YYEEEE. This chain's CDR3 is CASSLEIRDRDDEQYF. The CDR3 nucleotides are TGTGCCAGCAGCTTGGAAATCCGGGACAGGGATGACGAGCAGTACTTC.

The chain has TRBV9 and TRBJ2-3; TRBD2 agrees at 7 bases. The CDR3 covers 16 residues. V was pared by 3 bases and J by 0 bases, with 7 bases of the junction left unmatched. Per the germline V gene, CDR1 is SGDLS and CDR2 is YYNGEE. The CDR3 sequence is CASSGRGGTSTDTQYF. As DNA, the CDR3 is TGTGCCAGCAGCGGCCGCGGGGGAACTAGCACAGATACGCAGTATTTT.